These 24 T cell receptor beta chains share one sample of origin, sequenced in a study of CD4 T cells in relation to SARS-CoV-2 and coronaviruses (dated by TCRdb to the early 2020s). The receptor library was made with the immunoSEQ multiplex PCR assay. Here the immuneACCESS table is served through TCRdb, limited to in-frame sequences with V and J called. Missing clones are a known gap in these copies; in checked studies unresolved V genes cover under half, and the rest lacks a known reason. The sample table records approximately 40,000 clones; just over 75% of these occur just once. The ten largest clones take up less than 3% of the sample. These receptors' targets are unknown. Sequencing used memory CD4+ T cells from PBMCs, cultured in vitro. The cell subset or site label, as the study defines it: memory (non-naive) CD4+ T cells. The receptors were sampled from an adult with COVID-19.

V is TRBV4-1 and J is TRBJ2-7; TRBD2 is a possible D gene (7 bases). V was clipped by 8 bases and J by 6 bases, with 17 bases between them. Germline CDR1 reads MGHRA; CDR2 reads YSYEKL. The CDR3 is 13 residues long. The CDR3 nucleotides read TGCGCCAGCTCCGCCCCAGGGGAGGGCGAGCAGTACTTC. Amino acids: CASSAPGEGEQYF.

The chain carries TRBV13 and TRBJ1-2; TRBD1 matches at 7 bases. The ends lost 4 bases at V and 7 bases at J; junction bases unmatched: 9. The CDR3 length is 14 residues. Per germline, CDR1 PRHDT and CDR2 FYEKMQ (reference sequence). The chain's CDR3 is CASSSHRGKGGYTF. CDR3 DNA: TGTGCCAGCAGCTCCCACAGGGGAAAGGGTGGCTACACCTTC.

V usage is TRBV18 and J usage is TRBJ1-3; no clear D gene. V was trimmed by 0 bases and J by 5 bases, leaving 8 bases between them. Germline assignment: CDR1 KGHSH and CDR2 LQKENI. This CDR3 is built from 14 residues. CDR3 residues: CASSPPSSRNTIYF. CDR3 DNA sequence: TGTGCCAGCTCACCACCGTCCAGCCGAAACACCATATATTTT.

The J gene is TRBJ1-2, the V gene TRBV20-1; no reliable D call. CDR1 is DFQATT and CDR2 is SNEGSKA in the germline V gene (reference sequence). CDR3 length equals 11 residues. V lost 0 bases to trimming and J lost 8 bases, with 7 bases between them. As DNA, the CDR3 is TGCAGTGCTAGAGATTACAACGGCTACACCTTC. Translating gives CSARDYNGYTF.

V is TRBV6-2 or TRBV6-3 and J is TRBJ2-1; TRBD1 is a possible D gene (6 bases). The germline CDR1 and CDR2 sequences are MNHEY and SVGEGT. V lost 0 bases to trimming and J lost 10 bases, with 13 bases between them. CDR3 length equals 14 residues. The CDR3 coding sequence is TGTGCCAGCAGTTACTCGAAAGGGGGTCGCGAGCAGTTCTTC. Translation: CASSYSKGGREQFF.

J is TRBJ2-5 and V is TRBV29-1; possibly TRBD2 for D (6 bases). V dropped 7 bases and J dropped 0 bases, with 15 bases sitting between them. The germline CDR1 and CDR2 sequences are SQVTM and ANQGSEA. This CDR3 is 14 amino acids long. CDR3: CSGQTREYQETQYF. For the CDR3, the DNA is TGCAGCGGACAGACTAGGGAGTACCAAGAGACCCAGTACTTC.

V gene TRBV5-1 combines with J gene TRBJ2-7; D is tentatively TRBD1 or TRBD2 (5 bases each). Germline lookup yields CDR1 SGHRS and CDR2 YFSETQ. The germline V and J ends were trimmed by 4 bases and 4 bases, with 18 bases remaining between them. This CDR3 comprises 15 residues. CDR3 residues: CASSRDAQAHYEQYF. In DNA form, the CDR3 reads TGCGCCAGCAGCCGGGACGCGCAGGCACATTACGAGCAGTACTTC.

V is TRBV19 and J is TRBJ2-7; no definite D call. V was pared by 5 bases and J by 0 bases, with 14 bases between. The CDR3 covers 15 residues. Germline CDR1 is LNHDA and CDR2 is SQIVND (reference sequence). The DNA for the CDR3 is TGTGCCAGTAGTTTTTCGGTAGCAAACTCCTACGAGCAGTACTTC. Translated, it gives CASSFSVANSYEQYF.

The V call is TRBV10-3, the J call TRBJ1-1; no definite D call. V was pared by 2 bases and J by 1 base, with 8 bases between. This CDR3 region has 14 residues. CDR1 and CDR2 from the germline V gene are ENHRY and SYGVKD. The CDR3: CAISEGQTNTEAFF. For the CDR3, the DNA is TGTGCCATCAGTGAGGGTCAGACGAACACTGAAGCTTTCTTT.

The chain has TRBV6-2 or TRBV6-3 and TRBJ2-3, with TRBD2 matching 9 bases. The V segment lost 2 bases and the J segment 5 bases; nucleotides outside the gene matches: 14. From germline, CDR1 is MNHEY and CDR2 SVGEGT. The CDR3 is 18 residues long. In nucleotides, the CDR3 is TGTGCCAGCAGTTACCTACCTCCATTAGCGGGAGTGGGAGATACGCAGTATTTT. Translation: CASSYLPPLAGVGDTQYF.

V gene TRBV5-4 combines with J gene TRBJ2-1; 8 bases are shared with TRBD2. CDR1 and CDR2 from the germline V gene are SGHNT and YYREEE (reference sequence). The CDR3 extends over 15 amino acids. With 4 bases clipped from V and 5 bases from J, the junction kept 8 bases outside the gene matches. The CDR3 nucleotides are TGTGCCAGCAGCGTATTAGCGGGGATAAACAATGAGCAGTTCTTC. This gives the protein CASSVLAGINNEQFF.

The gene calls are TRBV7-3 and TRBJ2-3; the D call may be TRBD1 or TRBD2 (6 bases each). There are 14 residues in the CDR3. CDR1 SGHTA and CDR2 FQGTGA come from the germline V gene. With 4 bases removed from V and 6 bases from J, the gap between germline ends came to 14 bases. CDR3 protein: CASSSTGGRDTQYF. CDR3 bases: TGTGCCAGCAGCTCCACTGGGGGGCGGGATACGCAGTATTTT. The full variable domain, completed using reference TRBV7-3 and TRBJ2-3, is GAGVSQTPSNKVTEKGKYVELRCDPISGHTALYWYRQSLGQGPEFLIYFQGTGAADDSGLPNDRFFAVRPEGSVSTLKIQRTERGDSAVYLCASSSTGGRDTQYFGPGTRLTVL.

The chain carries TRBV7-2 and TRBJ2-3; no reliable D call. Trimming stripped 1 base from V and 5 bases from J, with 16 bases between. Germline V gene data show CDR1 as SGHTA and CDR2 as FQGNSA. The CDR3 covers 16 residues. CDR3 DNA: TGTGCCAGCAGCTTAGGCTCAGGTCGAACTCAAGATACGCAGTATTTT. This gives the protein CASSLGSGRTQDTQYF.

The rearrangement links TRBV4-3 to TRBJ1-2; no firm D call. V lost 4 bases to trimming and J lost 1 base, with 10 bases between them. The CDR3 spans 14 residues. The germline V gene has CDR1 LGHNA and CDR2 YSLEER. DNA for the CDR3: TGCGCCAGCAGCCCCTATTCGGATAACTATGGCTACACCTTC. Amino acids: CASSPYSDNYGYTF.

This chain links TRBV19 with TRBJ1-5; D not resolved. This CDR3 contains 15 residues. Trimming took off 5 bases at V and 2 bases at J, with 13 bases between the two ends. Germline assignment: CDR1 LNHDA and CDR2 SQIVND (reference sequence). CDR3 DNA: TGTGCCAGTAGTCCCGACACGGGAGGCAATCAGCCCCAGCATTTT. Amino acids: CASSPDTGGNQPQHF.

The chain has TRBV7-9 and TRBJ2-5; D not certain. The CDR3 is 15 residues long. V was clipped by 2 bases and J by 0 bases, with 10 bases between them. Germline CDR1 SEHNR, CDR2 FQNEAQ (reference sequence). This chain's CDR3 is CASSLYIGDQETQYF. The CDR3 region has the DNA TGTGCCAGCAGCTTATACATCGGAGACCAAGAGACCCAGTACTTC. The variable domain in full, with the rest retrieved from reference TRBV7-9 and TRBJ2-5, is DTGVSQNPRHKITKRGQNVTFRCDPISEHNRLYWYRQTLGQGPEFLTYFQNEAQLEKSRLLSDRFSAERPKGSFSTLEIQRTEQGDSAMYLCASSLYIGDQETQYFGPGTRLLVL.

The V call is TRBV30, the J call TRBJ1-3; D is unclear. V gave up 2 bases and J gave up 6 bases, with 11 bases separating them. The CDR3 contains 13 residues. CDR1 GTSNPN and CDR2 SVGIG come from the germline V gene (reference sequence). The CDR3 DNA follows: TGTGCCTGGAGTCCGGGGTTCAAAAACACCATATATTTT. Protein: CAWSPGFKNTIYF.

This clone came up a few times. The gene calls are TRBV7-8 and TRBJ2-5; 8 bases fit TRBD2. CDR3 length: 14 residues. V was clipped by 5 bases and J by 8 bases; unmatched bases: 10. The germline V gene has CDR1 SGHVS and CDR2 FQNEAQ. CDR3 loop: CASSVTSGEATQYF. In nucleotides, the CDR3 is TGTGCCAGCAGCGTTACTAGCGGTGAGGCAACCCAGTACTTC. The full variable domain, its missing parts supplied by reference TRBV7-8 and TRBJ2-5, is GAGVSQSPRYKVAKRGQDVALRCDPISGHVSLFWYQQALGQGPEFLTYFQNEAQLDKSGLPSDRFFAERPEGSVSTLKIQRTQQEDSAVYLCASSVTSGEATQYFGPGTRLLVL.

The V gene is TRBV15, the J gene TRBJ1-1, with D hard to call. V was shortened by 0 bases and J by 2 bases, with 4 bases between the two germline ends. The CDR3 has 13 amino acids. Germline values: CDR1 LNHNV, CDR2 YYDKDF (reference sequence). DNA for the CDR3: TGTGCCACCAGCAGAGATCTTAACACTGAAGCTTTCTTT. Translated: CATSRDLNTEAFF.

This clone has just a few counts. V is TRBV19 and J is TRBJ2-1; maybe TRBD2 (5 bases). Between the trimmed V and J ends, which lost 6 bases and 6 bases, there was a span of 9 bases. The germline V gene has CDR1 LNHDA and CDR2 SQIVND (reference sequence). The CDR3 spans 12 residues. CDR3 DNA: TGTGCCAGTAGGGACTGGGGCAATGAGCAGTTCTTC. This sequence encodes CASRDWGNEQFF.

CDR3 region: CAISEVRDYEQYF. CDR3 DNA sequence: TGTGCCATCAGTGAGGTGCGGGACTACGAGCAGTACTTC. This rearrangement joins TRBV10-3 to TRBJ2-7, with D possibly matching TRBD2 (6 bases). The germline gives CDR1 ENHRY, CDR2 SYGVKD. V shed 2 bases and J shed 3 bases, with 8 bases lying between them. CDR3 length: 13 amino acids.

J is TRBJ1-2 and V is TRBV25-1, with 8 bases lining up with TRBD1. After removal of 11 bases from V and 4 bases from J, the junction contained 12 bases not matched to a gene. Germline values: CDR1 MGHDK, CDR2 SYGVNS. The CDR3 has 14 amino acids. The CDR3 DNA reads as TGTGCCGCGGAAGGGCAGGGGGCCATCTATGGCTACACCTTC. It specifies CAAEGQGAIYGYTF.

The J gene is TRBJ1-5, the V gene TRBV4-3; D gene uncertain. Germline V lookup: CDR1 LGHNA, CDR2 YSLEER. The CDR3 has 13 residues. The V gene lost 0 bases and the J gene lost 6 bases, with 6 bases spanning the gap. The CDR3 loop reads CASSQDVVQPQHF. The DNA for the CDR3 is TGCGCCAGCAGCCAAGATGTGGTTCAGCCCCAGCATTTT.

The rearrangement uses TRBV7-2 and TRBJ1-5, with unresolved D. This CDR3 spans 14 amino acids. Germline V gene data show CDR1 as SGHTA and CDR2 as FQGNSA. Between the trimmed V and J ends, which lost 1 base and 7 bases, there was a span of 11 bases. The DNA for the CDR3 is TGTGCCAGCAGCTTAGGGGCCCCAGGCCAGCCCCAGCATTTT. It encodes CASSLGAPGQPQHF.